A selection of T cell receptor beta chains follows, all from one sample in a study of shared T cell receptors in the human thymus. TCRdb's table, derived via immunoSEQ multiplex PCR, lists solely in-frame clones and lacks some. Altogether 630,000 or so clones are present, about 87% being singletons, with the ten largest covering 0.009% to 0.0095%. The same sample was also used in a study of human thymus T cells.

The sequencing input was thymocytes. Receptors were obtained from a boy under three years old with a congenital heart defect. The CDR3 runs from the conserved cysteine through the conserved F or W. The D gene is left open where the match is weak. Clone size is given for some rows only: seen once, a few or many times, or a class if the clone is expanded.

size	J	length	D	V	DNA	CDR3
NA	TRBJ2-7	12	TRBD1	TRBV18	TGTGCCAGCTCCGGGACAGTGTACGAGCAGTACTTC	CASSGTVYEQYF
NA	TRBJ1-1	12	NA	TRBV10-1	TGCGCCAGCACCCCCGGGGGCACTGAAGCTTTCTTT	CASTPGGTEAFF
NA	TRBJ2-3	15	NA	TRBV5-6	TGTGCCAGCAGCTTGTGTCGGGGAGAAACAGATACGCAGTATTTT	CASSLCRGETDTQYF
NA	TRBJ2-5	16	NA	TRBV28	TGTGCCAGCAGTTTGGGGGCCAGGGCGGGTCAAGAGACCCAGTACTTC	CASSLGARAGQETQYF
NA	TRBJ2-4	16	NA	TRBV28	TGTGCCAGCAGTTTCTCCACTAGCTTCGACAAAAACATTCAGTACTTC	CASSFSTSFDKNIQYF
NA	TRBJ1-4	17	NA	TRBV5-6	TGTGCCAGCAGCTTGGGGGGACCGAAGGGGGTCCATGAAAAACTGTTTTTT	CASSLGGPKGVHEKLFF
once	TRBJ1-1	19	NA	TRBV4-3	TGCGCCAGCAGCCAAGAGAGGGATGGGGGGGCTGGAACGAACACTGAAGCTTTCTTT	CASSQERDGGAGTNTEAFF
NA	TRBJ2-3	17	NA	TRBV27	TGTGCCAGCAGAGAAGTTGCCGTGGGTGGGGCCGGAGATACGCAGTATTTT	CASREVAVGGAGDTQYF
NA	TRBJ1-5	16	NA	TRBV28	TGTGCCAGCTCCCCTAGGGGGACACAGAGCAATCAGCCCCAGCATTTT	CASSPRGTQSNQPQHF
NA	TRBJ1-1	14	NA	TRBV13	TGTGCCAGCAGCTTAAGTCACTCGAGAACTGAAGCTTTCTTT	CASSLSHSRTEAFF
NA	TRBJ2-2	16	TRBD1	TRBV7-2	TGTGCCAGCAGCTTACGGACAGGGGAAAGGACCGGGGAGCTGTTTTTT	CASSLRTGERTGELFF
NA	TRBJ1-5	15	NA	TRBV12-5	TGTGCTAGTGGCCGTGCGGGCGGAAGCAATCAGCCCCAGCATTTT	CASGRAGGSNQPQHF
few	TRBJ1-6	14	TRBD1	TRBV5-4	TGTGCCAGCAGCTTAACAGGGGATAATTCACCCCTCCACTTT	CASSLTGDNSPLHF
once	TRBJ2-1	15	TRBD2	TRBV5-1	TGCGCCAGCAGCTCCAGCGGGAGGGCCGAAAATGAGCAGTTCTTC	CASSSSGRAENEQFF
NA	TRBJ2-1	14	NA	TRBV5-6	TGTGCCAGCAGCCGTAGCCTGTTGGACAATGAGCAGTTCTTC	CASSRSLLDNEQFF
once	TRBJ1-1	15	NA	TRBV28	TGTGCCAGCAGTGCCTGGGGGGAATCGGGCACTGAAGCTTTCTTT	CASSAWGESGTEAFF
NA	TRBJ2-3	16	NA	TRBV4-2	TGTGCCAGCAGCCAAGTCCGGGGGGCTTGGGCAGATACGCAGTATTTT	CASSQVRGAWADTQYF
NA	TRBJ2-3	17	NA	TRBV2	TGTGCCAGCTCGATACGGACAGCCGTTACCGGCACAGATACGCAGTATTTT	CASSIRTAVTGTDTQYF
NA	TRBJ2-2	13	NA	TRBV5-6	TGTGCCAGCAGTAACCCGGTGACCGGGGAGCTGTTTTTT	CASSNPVTGELFF
few	TRBJ1-1	14	NA	TRBV28	TGTGCCAGCAGGCTCAGGGGAAAGAACACTGAAGCTTTCTTT	CASRLRGKNTEAFF
NA	TRBJ2-1	15	TRBD2	TRBV29-1	TGCAGCGTTGAACATGCGGGAGGGCCATACAATGAGCAGTTCTTC	CSVEHAGGPYNEQFF
NA	TRBJ1-1	15	NA	TRBV7-4	TGTGCCAGCAGCTTAGCCCGGTTTCCGAGGACTGAAGCTTTCTTT	CASSLARFPRTEAFF
NA	TRBJ2-2	15	NA	TRBV27	NA	CASSPRTASPGSCFF
NA	TRBJ2-1	16	NA	TRBV11-1	TGTGCCAGCAGCTTAGTCATAGGGGGTGGGTACAATGAGCAGTTCTTC	CASSLVIGGGYNEQFF
NA	TRBJ1-2	16	NA	TRBV7-9	TGTGCCATTACCTACAGGCCCCCCGACGGGAACTATGGCTACACCTTC	CAITYRPPDGNYGYTF
NA	TRBJ1-2	13	TRBD1	TRBV5-1	TGCGCCAGCAGCTTAGACAGGGATTATGGCTACACCTTC	CASSLDRDYGYTF
NA	TRBJ1-5	22	TRBD1	TRBV19	TGTGCCAGTAGTATTGGTCCGTATGGTGGGACAGGGAGGTTACTTTCAAATCAGCCCCAGCATTTT	CASSIGPYGGTGRLLSNQPQHF
NA	TRBJ2-7	13	NA	TRBV7-9	TGTGCCAGCAGCAGGAAGGACTCTGGCGAGCAGTACTTC	CASSRKDSGEQYF
few	TRBJ2-1	16	TRBD2	TRBV5-6	TGTGCCAGCAGCCAACGACTAGCGAGAAAGTACAATGAGCAGTTCTTC	CASSQRLARKYNEQFF